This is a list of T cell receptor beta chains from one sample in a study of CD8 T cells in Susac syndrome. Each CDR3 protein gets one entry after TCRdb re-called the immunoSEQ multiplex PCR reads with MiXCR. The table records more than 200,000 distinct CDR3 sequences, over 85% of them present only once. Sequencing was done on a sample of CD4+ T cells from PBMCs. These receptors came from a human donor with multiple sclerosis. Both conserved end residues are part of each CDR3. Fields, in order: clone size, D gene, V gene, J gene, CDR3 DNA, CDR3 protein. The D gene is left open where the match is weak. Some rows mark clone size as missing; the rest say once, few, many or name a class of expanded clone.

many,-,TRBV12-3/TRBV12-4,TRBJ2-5,TGTGCCAGCAGTCTTGCAGAGACCCAGTACTTC,CASSLAETQYF
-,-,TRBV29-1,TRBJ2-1,TGCAGCGTTGAAGTGCGTAAGTCTGGGGAGCAGTTCTTC,CSVEVRKSGEQFF
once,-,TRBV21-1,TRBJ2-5,TGTGCCAGCAGCACGAGCCTCGGACAGGGGGTAGCAGAGACCCAGTACTTC,CASSTSLGQGVAETQYF
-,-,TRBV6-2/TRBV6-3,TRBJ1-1,TGTGCCAGCAGGGTTGGTACTGAAGCTTTCTTT,CASRVGTEAFF
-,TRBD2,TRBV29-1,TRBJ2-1,TGCAGCGTCCGAAAAAGATCAGCGGGAGGGCCGCCCAATGAGCAGTTCTTC,CSVRKRSAGGPPNEQFF
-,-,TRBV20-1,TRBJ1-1,TGCAGTGCTAGCACTGAAGCTTTCTTT,CSASTEAFF
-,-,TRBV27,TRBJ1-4,TGTGCCAGCAGTATCACAAGGGAAGAAAAACTGTTTTTT,CASSITREEKLFF
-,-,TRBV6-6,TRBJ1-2,TGTGCCAGCAGTGCCAGGGATGGCCCTTCTTATGGCTACACCTTC,CASSARDGPSYGYTF
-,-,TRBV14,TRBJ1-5,TGTGCCAGCAGCCAATTTAGCAATCAGCCCCAGCATTTT,CASSQFSNQPQHF
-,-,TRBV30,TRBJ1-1,TGTGCCTGGATCACCGGACAGAACACTGAAGCTTTCTTT,CAWITGQNTEAFF
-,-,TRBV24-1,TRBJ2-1,TGTGCCACTTCGGGACCTACAACGAGGGAGCAGTTCTTC,CATSGPTTREQFF
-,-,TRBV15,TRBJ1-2,TGTGCCACCAGCAGAGGGAAGGACGGGGTCTATGGCTACACCTTC,CATSRGKDGVYGYTF
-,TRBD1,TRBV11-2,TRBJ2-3,TGTGCCAGCAGCACGGACAGGTACACAGATACGCAGTATTTT,CASSTDRYTDTQYF
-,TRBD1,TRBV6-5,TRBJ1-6,TGTGCCAGCAGTCCGGACAGGGGGAATAATTCACCCCTCCACTTT,CASSPDRGNNSPLHF
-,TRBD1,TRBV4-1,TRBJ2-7,TGCGCCAGCAGCCGGACAGGGGTCGAGCAGTACTTC,CASSRTGVEQYF
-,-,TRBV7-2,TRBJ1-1,TGTGCCAGCAGCTTTCTCGGGGGAAACACTGAAGCTTTCTTT,CASSFLGGNTEAFF
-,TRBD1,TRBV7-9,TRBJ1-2,TGTGCCAGCAGTATACAGGGGTCCTATGGCTACACCTTC,CASSIQGSYGYTF
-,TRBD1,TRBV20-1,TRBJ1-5,TGCAGTGCTAGCCCGACAGGGAATAGCAATCAGCCCCAGCATTTT,CSASPTGNSNQPQHF
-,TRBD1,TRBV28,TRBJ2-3,TGTGCCAGCAGCAACCGGGACAGGGAAGGACATACGCAGTATTTT,CASSNRDREGHTQYF
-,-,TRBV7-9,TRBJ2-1,TGTGCCAGCAGCCCCAATGAGCAGTTCTTC,CASSPNEQFF
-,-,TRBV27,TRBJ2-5,TGTGCCAGCAGTTCGGGTCTACGGGTCGGAGAGACCCAGTACTTC,CASSSGLRVGETQYF
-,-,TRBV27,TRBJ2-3,TGTGCCAGCTCGGGAAAGATGAGGACAGGCACAGATACGCAGTATTTT,CASSGKMRTGTDTQYF
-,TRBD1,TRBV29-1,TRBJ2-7,TGCAGCGTACTCTCCGGGACAGGGCGCTACGAGCAGTACTTC,CSVLSGTGRYEQYF
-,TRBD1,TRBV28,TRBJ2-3,TGTGCCAGCCAGGGACAGGGGAGGCATACGCAGTATTTT,CASQGQGRHTQYF
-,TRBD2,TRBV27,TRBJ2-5,TGTGCCAGCAGCGGGGGGCGCCTAGCGGGGGGTATCCTAGAGACCCAGTACTTC,CASSGGRLAGGILETQYF
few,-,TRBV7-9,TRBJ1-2,TGTGCCAGCAGCTTAGCGGGGAGACTCAACTATGGCTACACCTTC,CASSLAGRLNYGYTF
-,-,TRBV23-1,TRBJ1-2,TGCGCCAGCAGTCAATACGTGGGGGGCTATGGCTACACCTTC,CASSQYVGGYGYTF
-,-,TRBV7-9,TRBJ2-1,TGTGCCAGCAGCTTAGGTCCTTGGACCCAATTCTCTAATGAGCAGTTCTTC,CASSLGPWTQFSNEQFF
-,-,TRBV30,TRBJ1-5,TGTGCCTGGAGCGAGGGGAGGCCCAATCAGCCCCAGCATTTT,CAWSEGRPNQPQHF
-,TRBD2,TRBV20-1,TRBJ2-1,TGCAGTGCTCGCGGACTAGCGGGAGGTGGCGTGGAGCAGTTCTTC,CSARGLAGGGVEQFF
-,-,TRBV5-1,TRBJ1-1,TGCGCCAGCAGCGCCGGGACCCCCGACAACACTGAAGCTTTCTTT,CASSAGTPDNTEAFF
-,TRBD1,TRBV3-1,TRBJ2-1,TGTGCCAGCAGCGACCGGGACAGTTACAATGAGCAGTTCTTC,CASSDRDSYNEQFF
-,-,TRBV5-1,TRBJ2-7,TGCGCCAGCAGCTCCTCCGTTCCCCCTGACGAGCAGTACTTC,CASSSSVPPDEQYF
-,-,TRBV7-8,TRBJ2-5,TGTGCCAGCAGCTTAGTCAGGGGTCCTCAAGAGACCCAGTACTTC,CASSLVRGPQETQYF